This T cell receptor beta chain was captured by sequencing in a study of T cell responses to AZD1222 COVID-19 vaccine. Repertoires were generated with immunoSEQ multiplex PCR, while TCRdb's copy carries only in-frame clones and drops some. Here the sample spans 120,000 or so clones, over 75% being singletons. Trimming left V 0 bases short and J 13 bases short, with 12 bases between. The CDR3 loop spans 13 amino acids. CDR1 is MNHNS and CDR2 is SASEGT in the germline V gene. The clonotype originates from an adult in good health. The sample in question was peripheral blood, obtained on day 0 of AZD1222 vaccination. The chain has TRBV6-1 and TRBJ1-4, with D unclear. The CDR3 nucleotides are TGTGCCAGCAGTGAAGCGGTGGCGGGAAGACTGTTTTTT. It yields the protein CASSEAVAGRLFF.